Presented here are 25 T cell receptor beta chains from one specimen sequenced in a study of blood T cell repertoires in COVID-19. The data were produced by immunoSEQ multiplex PCR, yet TCRdb's version contains in-frame clones alone and is incomplete. The data show about 310,000 clones, with 75% to 90% seen just once and roughly 8.9% held by the top ten. The specimen was PBMCs or T cells enriched from blood (not recorded which). All receptors derive from a woman aged 40-49 years who had recovered from COVID-19.

This clone was observed once. The V call is TRBV19, the J call TRBJ1-5; 8 bases match TRBD1. Germline loops: CDR1 LNHDA, CDR2 SQIVND (reference sequence). The trim removed 3 bases at V and 5 bases at J, leaving 6 bases unmatched. This CDR3 is 15 amino acids long. The CDR3 region is CASSILDRDDQPQHF. Written as DNA, the CDR3 is TGTGCCAGTAGTATCCTGGACAGGGATGATCAGCCCCAGCATTTT.

Many counts were recorded for this clone. The rearrangement uses TRBV7-9 and TRBJ1-6; D gene uncertain. CDR3 length equals 15 residues. In germline, CDR1 is SEHNR, CDR2 FQNEAQ (reference sequence). The ends were cut back, 5 bases at V and 0 bases at J, with 8 bases in the middle. CDR3 loop: CASSRARSYNSPLHF. The CDR3, as DNA: TGTGCCAGCAGCCGAGCGCGCTCCTATAATTCACCCCTCCACTTT.

V gene TRBV11-3 combines with J gene TRBJ2-5; 10 bases line up with TRBD2. Per germline, CDR1 SGHNT and CDR2 YENEEA. The CDR3 totals 15 residues. V was clipped by 5 bases and J by 5 bases; unmatched bases: 8. DNA for the CDR3: TGTGCCAGCAGCCCGGGGACTAGCGTGAGGGAGACCCAGTACTTC. The encoded protein is CASSPGTSVRETQYF.

The rearrangement uses TRBV10-3 and TRBJ2-7, with 9 bases fitting TRBD2. With 3 bases clipped from V and 0 bases from J, the junction kept 3 bases outside the gene matches. The CDR3 spans 15 residues. The germline CDR1 and CDR2 sequences are ENHRY and SYGVKD. Here the CDR3 reads CAISDSSGNSYEQYF. The DNA for the CDR3 is TGTGCCATCAGTGACTCTAGCGGGAACTCCTACGAGCAGTACTTC.

The J gene is TRBJ1-5, the V gene TRBV24-1; D perhaps matches TRBD1 (5 bases). V lost 6 bases to trimming and J lost 2 bases, with 7 bases between them. The CDR3 is 13 amino acids. Germline CDR1 reads KGHDR; CDR2 reads SFDVKD. The CDR3 loop is CATSQGGNQPQHF. The DNA for the CDR3 is TGTGCCACCAGTCAGGGCGGCAATCAGCCCCAGCATTTT.

J is TRBJ1-1 and V is TRBV5-1, with D maybe TRBD1 (6 bases). Per germline, CDR1 SGHRS and CDR2 YFSETQ. The CDR3 has 14 residues. Trimming removed 4 bases from V and 1 base from J, with 11 bases in between. This CDR3 reads CASSVQGGNTEAFF. CDR3 nucleotide sequence: TGCGCCAGCAGCGTACAGGGTGGGAACACTGAAGCTTTCTTT. The full variable domain, in which reference TRBV5-1 and TRBJ1-1 provide the parts outside the CDR3, is KAGVTQTPRYLIKTRGQQVTLSCSPISGHRSVSWYQQTPGQGLQFLFEYFSETQRNKGNFPGRFSGRQFSNSRSEMNVSTLELGDSALYLCASSVQGGNTEAFFGQGTRLTVV.

This chain links TRBV28 with TRBJ1-1; tentative D call: TRBD1 (5 bases). The germline gives CDR1 MDHEN, CDR2 SYDVKM. V was pared by 6 bases and J by 2 bases, with 13 bases between. This CDR3 has 14 amino acids. This CDR3 is CASSIRVVNTEAFF. The CDR3 region has the DNA TGTGCCAGCAGCATCAGGGTTGTAAACACTGAAGCTTTCTTT.

Remarks on this clone: Other DNA sequences in the sample encode the same CDR3. J is TRBJ2-7 and V is TRBV27; 14 bases are shared with TRBD2. Germline CDR1 reads MNHEY; CDR2 reads SMNVEV (reference sequence). This CDR3 comprises 14 residues. V trimming: 4 bases; J trimming: 4 bases; junction bases outside the gene matches: 0. CDR3 loop: CASSWTSGGYEQYF. The DNA for the CDR3 is TGTGCCAGCAGTTGGACTAGCGGGGGGTACGAGCAGTACTTC.

The rearrangement joins TRBV7-2 to TRBJ1-5; maybe TRBD1 (5 bases). V was trimmed by 1 base and J by 6 bases, leaving 19 bases between them. The CDR3 contains 17 residues. CDR1 is SGHTA and CDR2 is FQGNSA in the germline V gene. Written as DNA, the CDR3 is TGTGCCAGCAGCTTAGAAAGGAGGGGACCTGGGGGTCAGCCCCAGCATTTT. Protein sequence: CASSLERRGPGGQPQHF.

The chain is built from TRBV11-3 and TRBJ1-4; 7 nucleotides align to TRBD1. V was pared by 5 bases and J by 7 bases, with 7 bases of the junction left unmatched. CDR1 is SGHNT, CDR2 YENEEA, per germline. This CDR3 is built from 14 residues. The CDR3, as DNA: TGTGCCAGCAGCCCAAGGGGGCTGGGTGAAAAACTGTTTTTT. Translated, it gives CASSPRGLGEKLFF.

This clone was recorded only once. The J gene is TRBJ2-1, the V gene TRBV5-1; 11 positions agree with TRBD1. V was pared by 4 bases and J by 9 bases, with 6 bases of the junction left unmatched. The germline gives CDR1 SGHRS, CDR2 YFSETQ. The length of the CDR3 is 14 residues. CDR3 DNA: TGCGCCAGCAGCCCCGGGACAGGGGGTTTTGAGCAGTTCTTC. As protein: CASSPGTGGFEQFF.

This rearrangement joins TRBV7-3 to TRBJ2-7, with 7 nucleotides matching TRBD2. V gave up 4 bases and J gave up 2 bases; unmatched junction bases: 14. The CDR3 loop spans 17 amino acids. Germline V gene sequence: CDR1 SGHTA, CDR2 FQGTGA. This CDR3 reads CASSWGLAGVRTYEQYF. Written as DNA, the CDR3 is TGTGCCAGCAGCTGGGGCTTGGCGGGAGTGAGGACCTACGAGCAGTACTTC. Together with reference TRBV7-3 and TRBJ2-7, the CDR3 gives the full variable domain: GAGVSQTPSNKVTEKGKYVELRCDPISGHTALYWYRQSLGQGPEFLIYFQGTGAADDSGLPNDRFFAVRPEGSVSTLKIQRTERGDSAVYLCASSWGLAGVRTYEQYFGPGTRLTVT.

V gene TRBV7-2 combines with J gene TRBJ2-2; D perhaps matches TRBD2 (7 bases). V was pared by 1 base and J by 9 bases, with 12 bases between. The CDR3 has 14 amino acids. Germline CDR1 SGHTA, CDR2 FQGNSA. The CDR3 nucleotides are TGTGCCAGCAGCTTAGGTCCCGGGGGGCGGGAGCTGTTTTTT. Translation gives CASSLGPGGRELFF.

This clone showed up just a few times. Other DNA sequences from this sample encode an identical CDR3 as well. This rearrangement joins TRBV28 to TRBJ1-5, with D unresolved. Germline assignment: CDR1 MDHEN and CDR2 SYDVKM. The CDR3 covers 12 residues. The germline V and J ends were trimmed by 4 bases and 4 bases, with 5 bases remaining between them. The CDR3 coding sequence is TGTGCCAGCAGTTCGGGGAATCAGCCCCAGCATTTT. The encoded protein is CASSSGNQPQHF.

The chain couples TRBV7-9 to TRBJ1-1; 7 bases map to TRBD1. There are 13 residues in the CDR3. The germline V gene has CDR1 SEHNR and CDR2 FQNEAQ (reference sequence). J lost 0 bases, V lost 5 bases, and 0 bases had no gene match. CDR3 sequence: CASSDRVNTEAFF. The CDR3 region has the DNA TGTGCCAGCAGCGACAGGGTGAACACTGAAGCTTTCTTT.

This clone has a handful of counts. The chain has TRBV27 and TRBJ1-2; D is uncertain. CDR3 length equals 13 residues. CDR1 and CDR2 (germline): MNHEY, SMNVEV (reference sequence). Trimming removed 4 bases from V and 8 bases from J, with 14 bases in between. CDR3 region: CASSSLLRWGYTF. CDR3 in DNA: TGTGCCAGCAGTTCATTGCTGAGATGGGGCTACACCTTC.

The chain recombines TRBV27 with TRBJ2-2; a possible D gene is TRBD2 (6 bases). V lost 7 bases, J lost 1 base, and 16 bases lay in between. Germline CDR1 reads MNHEY; CDR2 reads SMNVEV (reference sequence). The CDR3 consists of 16 residues. The CDR3 DNA reads as TGTGCCAGCACCTTGTCGACGGGAGTGAACACCGGGGAGCTGTTTTTT. Amino acid sequence: CASTLSTGVNTGELFF.

There are a few counts of this clone. This rearrangement joins TRBV30 to TRBJ2-7; a weak D match, TRBD1 (6 bases). Germline values: CDR1 GTSNPN, CDR2 SVGIG (reference sequence). CDR3 length equals 15 residues. V lost 1 base to trimming and J lost 2 bases, with 15 bases between them. CDR3 coding DNA: TGTGCCTGGAGTGCCCCGACAGGTTTCCCCTACGAGCAGTACTTC. This sequence encodes CAWSAPTGFPYEQYF.

This clone was picked up one time. Different DNA sequences within this sample yield the same CDR3. The chain couples TRBV5-4 to TRBJ1-3; no clear D. CDR3 length equals 15 residues. V lost 4 bases and J lost 3, with 14 bases in between. CDR1 SGHNT and CDR2 YYREEE come from the germline V gene (reference sequence). CDR3 sequence reads: CASSLRTGSGNTIYF. DNA of the CDR3: TGTGCCAGCAGCCTTAGGACTGGGAGTGGAAACACCATATATTTT.

The J gene is TRBJ2-1, the V gene TRBV7-9; the D gene is possibly TRBD1 (6 bases). The germline V and J ends were trimmed by 5 bases and 9 bases, with 17 bases remaining between them. The CDR3 contains 14 residues. Germline CDR1 is SEHNR and CDR2 is FQNEAQ (reference sequence). The CDR3 loop reads CASSGSRGWSEQFF. The CDR3 DNA sequence: TGTGCCAGCAGCGGCTCTAGGGGGTGGAGTGAGCAGTTCTTC.

The chain recombines TRBV6-5 with TRBJ1-4; 9 nucleotides match TRBD1. This CDR3 has 15 amino acids. V lost 5 bases, J lost 8 bases, and 9 bases stayed unmatched. The germline V gene has CDR1 MNHEY and CDR2 SVGAGI. The CDR3 DNA follows: TGTGCCAGCAGTCCGTTGACAGGGGGGGCGGAAAAACTGTTTTTT. Amino acids: CASSPLTGGAEKLFF.

This chain joins TRBV10-3 and TRBJ2-7; 11 nucleotides agree with TRBD2. Germline CDR1 ENHRY, CDR2 SYGVKD. The junction had 6 bases not matched to a gene; V was cut back by 6 bases and J by 2 bases. The CDR3 contains 15 residues. This CDR3 reads CAISGGLADTYEQYF. In nucleotides, the CDR3 is TGTGCCATCAGCGGGGGACTAGCGGACACCTACGAGCAGTACTTC.

The rearrangement links TRBV9 to TRBJ1-5; 7 bases line up with TRBD1. Germline lookup yields CDR1 SGDLS and CDR2 YYNGEE. V dropped 3 bases and J dropped 7; count of bases not matched to a gene: 7. The CDR3 loop spans 14 amino acids. This CDR3 reads CASSEGGGWQPQHF. DNA of the CDR3: TGTGCCAGCAGCGAAGGAGGGGGCTGGCAGCCCCAGCATTTT.

About this clone itself: Other DNA sequences in the sample encode the same CDR3. The chain uses TRBV29-1 and TRBJ2-5; D is possibly TRBD2 (5 bases). Germline V gene sequence: CDR1 SQVTM, CDR2 ANQGSEA. Trimming removed 6 bases at V and 4 bases at J, with 9 bases between. The length of the CDR3 is 11 residues. The CDR3 spells CSVVRGETQYF. CDR3 nucleotide sequence: TGCAGCGTCGTTCGGGGAGAGACCCAGTACTTC.

This chain connects TRBV5-6 to TRBJ2-6; TRBD1 agrees at 9 bases. CDR3 size: 17 residues. V gave up 6 bases and J gave up 0 bases; unmatched junction bases: 7. Per the germline V gene, CDR1 is SGHDT and CDR2 is YYEEEE. The CDR3 DNA reads TGTGCCAGCACCTACAGGGGGCTCCGCTCTGGGGCCAACGTCCTGACTTTC. Residues: CASTYRGLRSGANVLTF.